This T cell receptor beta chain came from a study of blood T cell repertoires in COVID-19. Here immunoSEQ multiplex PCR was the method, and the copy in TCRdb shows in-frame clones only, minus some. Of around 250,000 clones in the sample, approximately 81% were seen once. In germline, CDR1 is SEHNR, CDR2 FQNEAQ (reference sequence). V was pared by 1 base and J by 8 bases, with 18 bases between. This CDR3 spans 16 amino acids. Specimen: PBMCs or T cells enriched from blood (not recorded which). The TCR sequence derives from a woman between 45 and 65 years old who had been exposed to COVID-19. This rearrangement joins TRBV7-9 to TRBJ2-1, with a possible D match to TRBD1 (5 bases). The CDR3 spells CASSLEGRITLDEQFF. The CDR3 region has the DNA TGTGCCAGCAGCTTAGAGGGGCGTATAACCTTGGATGAGCAGTTCTTC.